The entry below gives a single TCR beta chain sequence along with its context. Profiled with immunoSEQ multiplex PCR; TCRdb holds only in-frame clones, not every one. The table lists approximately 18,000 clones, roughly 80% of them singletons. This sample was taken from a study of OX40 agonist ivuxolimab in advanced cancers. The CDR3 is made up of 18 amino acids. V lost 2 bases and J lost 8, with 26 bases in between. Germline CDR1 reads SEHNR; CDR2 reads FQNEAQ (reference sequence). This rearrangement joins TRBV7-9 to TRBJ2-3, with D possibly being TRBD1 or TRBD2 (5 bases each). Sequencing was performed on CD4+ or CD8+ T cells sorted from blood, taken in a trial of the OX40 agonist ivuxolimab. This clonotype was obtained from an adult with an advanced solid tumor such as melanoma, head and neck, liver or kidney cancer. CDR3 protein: CASSLSQSPGAGMRTQYF. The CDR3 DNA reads TGTGCCAGCAGCTTAAGCCAGAGCCCCGGGGCAGGCATGCGTACGCAGTATTTT. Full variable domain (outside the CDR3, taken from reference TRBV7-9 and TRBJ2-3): DTGVSQNPRHKITKRGQNVTFRCDPISEHNRLYWYRQTLGQGPEFLTYFQNEAQLEKSRLLSDRFSAERPKGSFSTLEIQRTEQGDSAMYLCASSLSQSPGAGMRTQYFGPGTRLTVL.